This T cell receptor beta chain was found in a study of blood T cell repertoires in COVID-19. This CDR3 has 13 residues. V lost 5 bases and J 1 base, leaving 8 bases between the germline ends. Germline loops: CDR1 SNHLY, CDR2 FYNNEI. Authors' processing steps: From reference gene primer amplification, estimates of nucleated cell counts were derived. TCRdb keeps only in-frame clones here, not all; method: immunoSEQ multiplex PCR. V and J calls and clone size are those listed in that table; D and trimming were worked out from the DNA. The table records nearly 250,000 clones, over 80% of them present only once.

This chain uses TRBV2 with TRBJ1-1; D is ambiguous. Sequencing was done on a sample of PBMCs or T cells enriched from blood (not recorded which). The clonotype originates from a middle-aged man who had been exposed to COVID-19. The CDR3, as DNA: TGTGCCAGCAGTCTCCAAGCGAACACTGAAGCTTTCTTT. Amino acids: CASSLQANTEAFF.